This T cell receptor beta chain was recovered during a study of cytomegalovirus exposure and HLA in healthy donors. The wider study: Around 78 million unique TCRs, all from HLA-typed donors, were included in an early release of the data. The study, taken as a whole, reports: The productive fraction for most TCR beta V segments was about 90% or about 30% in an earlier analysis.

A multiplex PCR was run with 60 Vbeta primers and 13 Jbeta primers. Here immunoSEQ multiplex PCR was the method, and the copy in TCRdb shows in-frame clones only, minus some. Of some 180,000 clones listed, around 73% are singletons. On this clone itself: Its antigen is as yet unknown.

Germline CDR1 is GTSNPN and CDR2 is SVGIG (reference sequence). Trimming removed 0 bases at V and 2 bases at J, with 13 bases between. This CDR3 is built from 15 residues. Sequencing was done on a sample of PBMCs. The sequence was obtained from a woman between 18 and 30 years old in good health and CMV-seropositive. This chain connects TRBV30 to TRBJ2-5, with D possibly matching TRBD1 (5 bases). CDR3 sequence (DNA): TGTGCCTGGAGTGTCGGCAGGGTAGTACAAGAGACCCAGTACTTC. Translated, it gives CAWSVGRVVQETQYF.